The present T cell receptor beta chain was sequenced within a study of CD8+CD57+ T cells in acquired aplastic anemia. Concerning this clonotype: Its specificity is unknown.

TCR beta VDJ and CDR3 profiles were obtained from a genomic DNA template. TCRdb called the reads again in MiXCR, with one record for every CDR3 protein. The top ten clones hold around 0.82% of a sample with 450,000 to 600,000 distinct CDR3 sequences, around a third of them seen once. For sequencing, patients were chosen who had shown expansion of CD8+CD57+ cells by flow cytometry. The study's findings and limits: The CD8+ Simpson's diversity of patients and controls was not significantly different.

Sequenced sample: sorted CD4+, CD8+, or CD8+CD57+ T cells (not recorded which) from PBMCs. The receptor's source is a human donor with aplastic anemia.

The CDR3 protein is CASSPGTSGEETQYF. Written as DNA, the CDR3 is TGTGCCAGCAGCCCCGGGACTAGCGGGGAGGAAACGCAGTATTTT. J is TRBJ2-3 and V is TRBV6-4; the match to TRBD2 covers 13 bases. Germline V lookup: CDR1 MRHNA, CDR2 SNTAGT. The length of the CDR3 is 15 residues. The ends lost 6 bases at V and 9 bases at J; junction bases unmatched: 9.